The 28 T cell receptor beta chains given below trace back to one sample, sequenced in a study of blood T cell repertoires in COVID-19. Only in-frame clones appear in the TCRdb table, and some are missing; sequencing was by immunoSEQ multiplex PCR. The repertoire consists of approximately 170,000 clones, with approximately 86% occurring once and the leading ten covering about 10%. The specimen sequenced was peripheral blood. The receptors come from a woman aged 80 or over with active or convalescent COVID-19.

This clone was seen once. The V gene is TRBV14, the J gene TRBJ1-3; D gene ambiguous. This CDR3 region has 15 residues. Trimming shortened V by 5 bases and J by 2 bases, and 13 bases separated the two germline ends. Germline CDR1 SGHDN, CDR2 FVKESK. The CDR3 DNA reads as TGTGCCAGCAGCTCCGACTTGGGTCCTGGAAACACCATATATTTT. It specifies CASSSDLGPGNTIYF.

This clone was seen a handful of times. This chain links TRBV10-3 with TRBJ1-2, with D possibly matching TRBD1 (5 bases). The germline CDR1 and CDR2 sequences are ENHRY and SYGVKD. Trimming took 8 bases from V and 7 from J, leaving 17 bases between them. This CDR3 spans 13 amino acids. Here the CDR3 reads CAIQPLGAGGYTF. The CDR3, as DNA: TGTGCCATCCAACCTTTAGGGGCCGGTGGCTACACCTTC.

The chain has TRBV5-1 and TRBJ2-7; D is uncertain. Trimming removed 4 bases at V and 4 bases at J, with 15 bases between. The CDR3 spans 14 residues. Per germline, CDR1 SGHRS and CDR2 YFSETQ. CDR3 loop: CASSRTGGEYEQYF. DNA for the CDR3: TGCGCCAGCAGCCGAACTGGCGGAGAGTACGAGCAGTACTTC.

This clone was detected a few times. V gene TRBV20-1 combines with J gene TRBJ1-5, with no clear D. Per germline, CDR1 DFQATT and CDR2 SNEGSKA (reference sequence). CDR3 length: 15 residues. V lost 3 bases, J lost 1 base, and 13 bases lay in between. The CDR3 DNA reads as TGCAGTGCTAGTGGTGAGTTTGTGAGCAATCAGCCCCAGCATTTT. Translation: CSASGEFVSNQPQHF.

This chain uses TRBV20-1 with TRBJ2-3; no reliable D call. Germline V gene lookup returns CDR1 DFQATT and CDR2 SNEGSKA (reference sequence). Deletions cut 3 bases from V and 6 bases from J, with 7 bases between. The CDR3 runs to 11 residues. The CDR3: CSASIGDTQYF. In DNA form, the CDR3 reads TGCAGTGCTAGTATCGGGGATACGCAGTATTTT.

The chain couples TRBV7-2 to TRBJ2-2; D unclear. Germline values: CDR1 SGHTA, CDR2 FQGNSA. Between the trimmed V and J ends, which lost 4 bases and 5 bases, there was a span of 8 bases. This CDR3 contains 13 residues. This CDR3 reads CASSSQITGELFF. Written as DNA, the CDR3 is TGTGCCAGCAGCTCCCAGATTACCGGGGAGCTGTTTTTT.

The CDR3 DNA follows: TGTGCCAGCAGCTTAGGAGCGGGAGTTCCCTACGAGCAGTACTTC. It codes for CASSLGAGVPYEQYF. The rearrangement joins TRBV5-4 to TRBJ2-7; TRBD2 matches at 8 bases. Germline CDR1 and CDR2: SGHNT and YYREEE (reference sequence). The V and J ends lost 2 bases and 2 bases, in that order; junction bases with no gene match: 6. This CDR3 is built from 15 residues.

The genes are TRBV29-1 and TRBJ2-7; a weak D match, TRBD1 (6 bases). The CDR3 totals 12 residues. V gave up 5 bases and J gave up 5 bases, with 13 bases separating them. Germline-derived CDR1 and CDR2 are SQVTM and ANQGSEA. The DNA for the CDR3 is TGCAGCGTTTGGGACACGTCGAACGAGCAGTACTTC. It specifies CSVWDTSNEQYF.

The chain couples TRBV10-1 to TRBJ2-5; the D is unclear. V was shortened by 4 bases and J by 0 bases, with 6 bases between the two germline ends. Germline loops: CDR1 WNHNN, CDR2 SYGVQD (reference sequence). The CDR3 has 13 residues. CDR3 sequence reads: CASSAQYQETQYF. The CDR3 DNA follows: TGCGCCAGCAGTGCCCAGTACCAAGAGACCCAGTACTTC.

V gene TRBV7-9 combines with J gene TRBJ1-6; TRBD1 might be the D (6 bases). Germline V CDR1 and CDR2: SEHNR, FQNEAQ (reference sequence). This CDR3 is built from 15 residues. Trimming pared 1 base from V and 9 bases from J, leaving 13 bases between. The CDR3 spells CASSLEGGEGSPLHF. The CDR3 nucleotides are TGTGCCAGCAGCTTAGAAGGGGGAGAAGGTTCACCCCTCCACTTT. Full variable domain (outside the CDR3, taken from reference TRBV7-9 and TRBJ1-6): DTGVSQNPRHKITKRGQNVTFRCDPISEHNRLYWYRQTLGQGPEFLTYFQNEAQLEKSRLLSDRFSAERPKGSFSTLEIQRTEQGDSAMYLCASSLEGGEGSPLHFGNGTRLTVT.

V usage is TRBV28 and J usage is TRBJ1-4; D remains ambiguous. The germline gives CDR1 MDHEN, CDR2 SYDVKM. The CDR3 runs to 16 residues. V lost 3 bases, J lost 4 bases, and 15 bases lay in between. The CDR3 region has the DNA TGTGCCAGCAGTTTCCCCGGATGGAGGGATAATGAAAAACTGTTTTTT. This translates into CASSFPGWRDNEKLFF.

The genes are TRBV11-2 and TRBJ1-1; 8 bases line up with TRBD1. This CDR3 has 14 amino acids. Germline V lookup: CDR1 SGHAT, CDR2 FQNNGV. V lost 5 bases, J lost 0 bases, and 2 bases stayed unmatched. The CDR3 reads CASSADRVNTEAFF. CDR3 DNA sequence: TGTGCCAGCAGCGCGGACAGGGTGAACACTGAAGCTTTCTTT. Together with reference TRBV11-2 and TRBJ1-1, the CDR3 gives the full variable domain: EAGVAQSPRYKIIEKRQSVAFWCNPISGHATLYWYQQILGQGPKLLIQFQNNGVVDDSQLPKDRFSAERLKGVDSTLKIQPAKLEDSAVYLCASSADRVNTEAFFGQGTRLTVV.

The chain links TRBV5-1 to TRBJ1-4; no firm D call. V was clipped by 0 bases and J by 8 bases, with 17 bases between them. Germline V lookup: CDR1 SGHRS, CDR2 YFSETQ. The length of the CDR3 is 16 residues. The CDR3 region is CASSLADGGSGEKLFF. As DNA, the CDR3 is TGCGCCAGCAGCTTGGCCGACGGAGGGTCAGGAGAAAAACTGTTTTTT.

V is TRBV2 and J is TRBJ1-1, with 9 bases fitting TRBD1. V gave up 6 bases and J gave up 7 bases; unmatched junction bases: 6. CDR1 SNHLY and CDR2 FYNNEI come from the germline V gene. The CDR3 totals 13 residues. CDR3 protein: CASSYGQGIEAFF. CDR3 DNA: TGTGCCAGCAGCTACGGACAGGGGATTGAAGCTTTCTTT.

The chain is built from TRBV5-1 and TRBJ1-1; D gene ambiguous. Germline V lookup: CDR1 SGHRS, CDR2 YFSETQ. The CDR3 consists of 12 residues. The V gene lost 7 bases and the J gene lost 1 base, with 8 bases spanning the gap. CDR3 DNA sequence: TGCGCCAGCGGGGAGCCGAACACTGAAGCTTTCTTT. Residues: CASGEPNTEAFF.

The chain links TRBV27 to TRBJ2-7; 14 bases line up with TRBD2. V shed 6 bases and J 4 bases; nucleotides not matched to a gene: 11. CDR1 and CDR2 from the germline V gene are MNHEY and SMNVEV (reference sequence). The CDR3 spans 17 residues. The CDR3 loop is CASSQPGLAGVFYEQYF. CDR3 nucleotide sequence: TGTGCCAGCAGCCAACCGGGACTAGCGGGAGTCTTTTACGAGCAGTACTTC.

This rearrangement joins TRBV28 to TRBJ1-5, with TRBD1 matching over 9 bases. The CDR3 is 15 amino acids. The V gene end was trimmed by 6 bases and the J gene end by 2 bases; junction bases not matched to a gene: 5. Germline CDR1 and CDR2: MDHEN and SYDVKM. The CDR3 region is CASSKQGAGNQPQHF. In DNA, the CDR3 is TGTGCCAGCAGCAAACAGGGGGCGGGCAATCAGCCCCAGCATTTT.

The J gene is TRBJ1-5, the V gene TRBV4-1; 8 bases map to TRBD1. This CDR3 contains 17 residues. Germline V gives CDR1 MGHRA, CDR2 YSYEKL. V dropped 0 bases and J dropped 0; count of bases not matched to a gene: 4. The CDR3 spells CASSQERTGRSNQPQHF. The CDR3 nucleotides read TGCGCCAGCAGCCAAGAAAGGACAGGGCGTAGCAATCAGCCCCAGCATTTT.

V is TRBV4-1 and J is TRBJ2-7; D might be TRBD1 (7 bases). This CDR3 spans 15 amino acids. Trimming removed 4 bases at V and 9 bases at J, with 22 bases between. Germline CDR1 reads MGHRA; CDR2 reads YSYEKL. The CDR3 here is CASSPLGGQRRGQYF. The CDR3 nucleotides are TGCGCCAGCAGCCCCCTCGGGGGACAGCGGAGGGGGCAGTACTTC.

The rearrangement links TRBV20-1 to TRBJ2-7; D is uncertain. The CDR3 runs 11 residues. Trimming stripped 4 bases from V and 3 bases from J, with 7 bases between. Germline V gene lookup returns CDR1 DFQATT and CDR2 SNEGSKA (reference sequence). In nucleotides, the CDR3 is TGCAGTGCTATTATGAGCTACGAGCAGTACTTC. Protein sequence: CSAIMSYEQYF.

This clone was observed a few times. This chain links TRBV20-1 with TRBJ1-5; TRBD1 agrees at 8 bases. Germline V gene lookup returns CDR1 DFQATT and CDR2 SNEGSKA (reference sequence). Trimming took 6 bases from V and 5 from J; bases not matched to a gene: 6. The length of the CDR3 is 13 residues. The CDR3 protein is CSASTGGYQPQHF. CDR3 bases: TGCAGTGCAAGTACAGGGGGGTATCAGCCCCAGCATTTT.

The chain links TRBV11-3 to TRBJ2-7; 7 nucleotides line up with TRBD2. The CDR3 has 14 residues. The J segment lost 3 bases and the V segment lost 5 bases, leaving 7 bases of the junction unmatched. CDR1 and CDR2 from the germline V gene are SGHNT and YENEEA. CDR3 sequence: CASSRGDSNYEQYF. CDR3 sequence (DNA): TGTGCCAGCAGCCGGGGGGACTCCAACTACGAGCAGTACTTC.

The V gene is TRBV2, the J gene TRBJ2-3; a possible D gene is TRBD2 (6 bases). The germline V gene has CDR1 SNHLY and CDR2 FYNNEI. This CDR3 is 14 amino acids long. Trimming took 4 bases from V and 0 from J, leaving 8 bases between them. The CDR3 DNA sequence: TGTGCCAGCAGTGGCGGGGCTAGCACAGATACGCAGTATTTT. Amino acids: CASSGGASTDTQYF.

The gene calls are TRBV15 and TRBJ2-7, with TRBD1 matching 8 bases. V dropped 0 bases and J dropped 7; count of bases not matched to a gene: 8. Germline values: CDR1 LNHNV, CDR2 YYDKDF (reference sequence). The CDR3 totals 15 residues. The CDR3 sequence: CATSRERTGQGEQYF. DNA for the CDR3: TGTGCCACCAGCAGAGAGAGGACAGGGCAGGGAGAGCAGTACTTC.

The J gene is TRBJ2-5, the V gene TRBV7-6, with D possibly being TRBD2 (5 bases). V was clipped by 5 bases and J by 2 bases, with 12 bases between them. Germline V gives CDR1 SGHVS, CDR2 FNYEAQ. CDR3 length: 14 amino acids. The CDR3 spells CASSHSGPQETQYF. The CDR3 DNA reads as TGTGCCAGCAGCCACAGCGGTCCGCAAGAGACCCAGTACTTC.

The chain recombines TRBV29-1 with TRBJ2-2, with D possibly being TRBD1 (5 bases). Trimming removed 2 bases at V and 2 bases at J, with 12 bases between. Germline V CDR1 and CDR2: SQVTM, ANQGSEA. This CDR3 is built from 15 residues. The CDR3 bases are TGCAGCGTTGAATCGGTCCAGGGAAACACCGGGGAGCTGTTTTTT. Translating it yields CSVESVQGNTGELFF.

This chain joins TRBV27 and TRBJ2-5; TRBD1 matches 12 bases. V shed 4 bases and J 5 bases; nucleotides not matched to a gene: 5. Germline V gives CDR1 MNHEY, CDR2 SMNVEV (reference sequence). This CDR3 region has 15 residues. CDR3 nucleotide sequence: TGTGCCAGCAGTTCTTCCGGGACAGGGGGCGAGACCCAGTACTTC. It yields the protein CASSSSGTGGETQYF.

The chain has TRBV4-1 and TRBJ2-7; TRBD2 agrees at 7 bases. The V gene's germline CDR1 is MGHRA and CDR2 YSYEKL. This CDR3 has 16 amino acids. J was trimmed by 3 bases and V by 1 base; bases with no gene match: 9. Written as DNA, the CDR3 is TGCGCCAGCAGCCAAGGCCGGGCTAGCGGAAGCTACGAGCAGTACTTC. As protein: CASSQGRASGSYEQYF.